This TCR beta chain is drawn from a study of T cells after yellow fever vaccination. Using its own MiXCR run on the 5' RACE reads, TCRdb lists one record per CDR3 protein. This sample has approximately 250,000 distinct CDR3 sequences, with about 5.2% found just once. Between the trimmed V and J ends, which lost 3 bases and 0 bases, there was a span of 15 bases. This CDR3 spans 17 amino acids. CDR1 is SNHLY, CDR2 FYNNEI, per germline. This receptor was identified in a man between 18 and 35 years old who received the YFV17D yellow fever vaccine. The genes are TRBV2 and TRBJ1-5; D gene unclear. The source was CD4+ T cells sorted from PBMCs, collected on the day of the yellow fever booster vaccination. CDR3 sequence reads: CASSDGRQLYSNQPQHF. The CDR3 DNA is TGTGCCAGCAGTGATGGTCGGCAGCTCTATAGCAATCAGCCCCAGCATTTT.